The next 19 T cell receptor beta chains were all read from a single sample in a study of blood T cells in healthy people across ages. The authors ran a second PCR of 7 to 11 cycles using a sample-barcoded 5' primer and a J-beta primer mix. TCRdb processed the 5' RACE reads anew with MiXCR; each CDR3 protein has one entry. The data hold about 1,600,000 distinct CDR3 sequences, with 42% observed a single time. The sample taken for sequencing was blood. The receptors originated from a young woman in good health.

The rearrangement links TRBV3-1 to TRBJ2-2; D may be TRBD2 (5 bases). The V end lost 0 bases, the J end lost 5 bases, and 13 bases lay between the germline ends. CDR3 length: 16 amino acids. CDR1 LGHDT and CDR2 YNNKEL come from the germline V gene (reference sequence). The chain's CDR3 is CASSQDVTTETGELFF. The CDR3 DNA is TGTGCCAGCAGCCAAGACGTGACTACGGAAACCGGGGAGCTGTTTTTT.

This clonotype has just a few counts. CDR3 region: CASTQTSGLISYNEQFF. CDR3 sequence (DNA): TGTGCCAGCACCCAGACCAGCGGGCTGATCTCCTACAATGAGCAGTTCTTC. The rearrangement joins TRBV6-1 to TRBJ2-1; a possible D gene is TRBD2 (6 bases). The V end was cut by 7 bases, the J end by 0 bases, with 19 bases between. The CDR3 is 17 residues long. Germline lookup yields CDR1 MNHNS and CDR2 SASEGT.

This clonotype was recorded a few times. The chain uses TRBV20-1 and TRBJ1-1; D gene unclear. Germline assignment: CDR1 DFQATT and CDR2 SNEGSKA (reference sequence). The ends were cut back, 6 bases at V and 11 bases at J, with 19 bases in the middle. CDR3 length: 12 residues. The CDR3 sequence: CSAAPDQAKAFF. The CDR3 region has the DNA TGCAGTGCCGCCCCCGATCAAGCAAAGGCTTTCTTT.

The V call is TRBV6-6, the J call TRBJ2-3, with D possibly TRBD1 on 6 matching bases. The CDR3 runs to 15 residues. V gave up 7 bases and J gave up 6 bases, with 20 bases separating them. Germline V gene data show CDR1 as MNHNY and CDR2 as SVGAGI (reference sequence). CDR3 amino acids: CASKPGASKADTQYF. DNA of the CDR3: TGTGCCAGCAAGCCAGGGGCATCAAAGGCGGATACGCAGTATTTT.

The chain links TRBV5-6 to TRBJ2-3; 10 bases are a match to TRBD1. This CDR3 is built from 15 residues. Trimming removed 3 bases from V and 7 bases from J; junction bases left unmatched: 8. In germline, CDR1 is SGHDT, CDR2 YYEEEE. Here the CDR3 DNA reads TGTGCCAGCAGCTCGCCGGGACAGGGGCGATATACGCAGTATTTT. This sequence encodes CASSSPGQGRYTQYF.

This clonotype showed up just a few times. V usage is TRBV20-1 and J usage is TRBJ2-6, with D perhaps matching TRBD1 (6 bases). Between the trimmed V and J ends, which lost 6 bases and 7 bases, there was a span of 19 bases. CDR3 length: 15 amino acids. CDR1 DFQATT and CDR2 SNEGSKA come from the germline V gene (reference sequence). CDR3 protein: CSAIQGTKKANVLTF. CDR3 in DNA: TGCAGTGCCATCCAGGGGACAAAAAAAGCCAACGTCCTGACTTTC.

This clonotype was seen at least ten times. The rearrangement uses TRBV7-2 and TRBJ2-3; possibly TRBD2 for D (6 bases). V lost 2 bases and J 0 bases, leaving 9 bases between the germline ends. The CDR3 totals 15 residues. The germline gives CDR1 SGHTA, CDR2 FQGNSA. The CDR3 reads CASSLTGVSTDTQYF. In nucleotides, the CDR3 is TGTGCCAGCAGCTTAACGGGGGTCAGCACAGATACGCAGTATTTT.

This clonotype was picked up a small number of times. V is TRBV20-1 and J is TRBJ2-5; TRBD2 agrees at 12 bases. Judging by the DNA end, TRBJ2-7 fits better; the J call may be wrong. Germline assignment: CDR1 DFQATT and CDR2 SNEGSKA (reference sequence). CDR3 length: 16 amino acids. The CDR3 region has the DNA TGCAGTGCTAGAGATTCCTCTAGCGGGGGGGCCGTCGAGCAGTACTTC. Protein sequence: CSARDSSSGGAVEQYF.

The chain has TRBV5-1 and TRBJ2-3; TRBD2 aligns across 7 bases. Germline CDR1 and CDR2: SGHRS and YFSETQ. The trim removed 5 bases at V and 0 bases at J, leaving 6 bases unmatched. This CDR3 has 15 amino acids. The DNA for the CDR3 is TGCGCCAGCAGATGGCTAGCGGTGAGCACAGATACGCAGTATTTT. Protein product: CASRWLAVSTDTQYF. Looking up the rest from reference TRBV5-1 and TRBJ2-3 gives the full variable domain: KAGVTQTPRYLIKTRGQQVTLSCSPISGHRSVSWYQQTPGQGLQFLFEYFSETQRNKGNFPGRFSGRQFSNSRSEMNVSTLELGDSALYLCASRWLAVSTDTQYFGPGTRLTVL.

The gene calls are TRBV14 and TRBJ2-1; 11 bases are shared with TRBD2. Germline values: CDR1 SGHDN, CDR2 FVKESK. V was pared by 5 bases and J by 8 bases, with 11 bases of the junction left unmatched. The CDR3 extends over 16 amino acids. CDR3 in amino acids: CASSSFSGGERDEQFF. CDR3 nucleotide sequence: TGTGCCAGCAGCTCCTTTAGCGGGGGGGAAAGGGATGAGCAGTTCTTC.

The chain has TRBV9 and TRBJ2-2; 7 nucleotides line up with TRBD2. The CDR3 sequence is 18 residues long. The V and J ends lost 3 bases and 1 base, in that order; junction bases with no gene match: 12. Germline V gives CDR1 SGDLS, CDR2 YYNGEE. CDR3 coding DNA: TGTGCCAGCAGCGCCCCGACCGAGCGGGGCTTGAACACCGGGGAGCTGTTTTTT. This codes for CASSAPTERGLNTGELFF.

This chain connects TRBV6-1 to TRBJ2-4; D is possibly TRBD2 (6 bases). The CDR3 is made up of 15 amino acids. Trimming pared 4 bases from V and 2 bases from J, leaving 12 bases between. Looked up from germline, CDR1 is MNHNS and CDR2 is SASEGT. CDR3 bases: TGTGCCAGCAGTGGGCCCGGGACTTCCAAAAACATTCAGTACTTC. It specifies CASSGPGTSKNIQYF.

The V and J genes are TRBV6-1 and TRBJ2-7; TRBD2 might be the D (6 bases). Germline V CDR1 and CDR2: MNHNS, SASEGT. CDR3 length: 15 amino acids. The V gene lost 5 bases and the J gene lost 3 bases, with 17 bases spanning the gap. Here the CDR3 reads CASSPPGKEGYEQYF. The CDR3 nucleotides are TGTGCCAGCAGTCCACCGGGAAAGGAGGGCTACGAGCAGTACTTC.

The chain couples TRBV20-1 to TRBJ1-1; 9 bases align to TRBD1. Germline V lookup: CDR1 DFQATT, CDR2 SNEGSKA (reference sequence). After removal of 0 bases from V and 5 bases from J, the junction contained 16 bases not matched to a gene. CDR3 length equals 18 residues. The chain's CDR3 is CSARERKWTGAEITEAFF. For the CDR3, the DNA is TGCAGTGCTAGAGAGAGAAAATGGACAGGGGCCGAGATTACTGAAGCTTTCTTT.

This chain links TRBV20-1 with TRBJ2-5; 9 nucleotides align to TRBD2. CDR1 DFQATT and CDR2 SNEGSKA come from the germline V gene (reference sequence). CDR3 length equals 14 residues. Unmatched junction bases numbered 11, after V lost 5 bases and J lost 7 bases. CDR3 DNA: TGCAGTGCTGATAAGCGGGGGGTACAGCGGACCCAGTACTTC. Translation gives CSADKRGVQRTQYF.

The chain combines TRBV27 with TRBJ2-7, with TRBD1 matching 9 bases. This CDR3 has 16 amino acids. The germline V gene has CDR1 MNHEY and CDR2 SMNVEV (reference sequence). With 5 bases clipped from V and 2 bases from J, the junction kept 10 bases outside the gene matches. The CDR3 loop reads CASSRQPGQGAYEQYF. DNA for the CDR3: TGTGCCAGCAGTCGCCAGCCGGGACAGGGTGCCTACGAGCAGTACTTC.

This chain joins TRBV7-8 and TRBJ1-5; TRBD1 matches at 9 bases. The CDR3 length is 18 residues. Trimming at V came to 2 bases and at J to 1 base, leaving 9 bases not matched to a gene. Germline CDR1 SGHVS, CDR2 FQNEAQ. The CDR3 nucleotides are TGTGCCAGCAGCTTACAGGGACAGGGTAGTGCGAGCAATCAGCCCCAGCATTTT. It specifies CASSLQGQGSASNQPQHF. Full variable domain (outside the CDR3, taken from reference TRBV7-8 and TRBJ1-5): GAGVSQSPRYKVAKRGQDVALRCDPISGHVSLFWYQQALGQGPEFLTYFQNEAQLDKSGLPSDRFFAERPEGSVSTLKIQRTQQEDSAVYLCASSLQGQGSASNQPQHFGDGTRLSIL.

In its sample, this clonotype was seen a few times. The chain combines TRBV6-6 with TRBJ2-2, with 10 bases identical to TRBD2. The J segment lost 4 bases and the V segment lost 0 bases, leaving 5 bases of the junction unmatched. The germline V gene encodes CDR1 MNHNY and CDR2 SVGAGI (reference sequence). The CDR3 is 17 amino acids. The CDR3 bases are TGTGCCAGCAGTTACTCCCGTAGCGGGGGGTTCACCGGGGAGCTGTTTTTT. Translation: CASSYSRSGGFTGELFF.

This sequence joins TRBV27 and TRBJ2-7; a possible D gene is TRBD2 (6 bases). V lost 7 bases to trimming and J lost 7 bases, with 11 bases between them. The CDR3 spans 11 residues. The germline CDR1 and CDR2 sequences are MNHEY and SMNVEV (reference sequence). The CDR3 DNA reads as TGTGCCAGCACCCGGGGGAGTGAGCAGTACTTC. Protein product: CASTRGSEQYF.